Listed here are 5 T cell receptor beta chains from one sample, sequenced in a study of T cell changes during pregnancy in multiple sclerosis. Data came from immunoSEQ multiplex PCR; TCRdb stores just in-frame clones and leaves some out. The data hold about 57,000 clones, with 80% to 95% observed a single time. This specimen consisted of peripheral blood, obtained after pregnancy. The receptors come from a female donor in good health, enrolled as a control in a pregnancy study.

The genes are TRBV10-3 and TRBJ2-7; TRBD1 might be the D (6 bases). The CDR3 runs to 12 residues. V lost 4 bases and J lost 6, with 10 bases in between. Germline values: CDR1 ENHRY, CDR2 SYGVKD. In DNA form, the CDR3 reads TGTGCCATCAGTGGGGGGCCTAGCGAGCAGTACTTC. Its protein is CAISGGPSEQYF.

This chain uses TRBV10-3 with TRBJ2-5; D is possibly TRBD2 (6 bases). Trimming removed 2 bases at V and 4 bases at J, with 11 bases between. The CDR3 consists of 14 residues. The germline V gene has CDR1 ENHRY and CDR2 SYGVKD. The CDR3 here is CAISEGGDGETQYF. CDR3 DNA: TGTGCCATCAGTGAGGGAGGGGACGGAGAGACCCAGTACTTC.

This clone was recorded a few times. The V gene is TRBV7-3, the J gene TRBJ1-1, with a tentative D call TRBD1 (5 bases). V was pared by 3 bases and J by 3 bases, with 11 bases between. The CDR3 extends over 14 amino acids. Germline-derived CDR1 and CDR2 are SGHTA and FQGTGA. The CDR3 region is CASSFQGGDTEAFF. As DNA, the CDR3 is TGTGCCAGCAGCTTTCAGGGTGGGGACACTGAAGCTTTCTTT.

This chain uses TRBV29-1 with TRBJ1-2; TRBD1 might be the D (6 bases). The CDR3 extends over 15 amino acids. Between the trimmed V and J ends, which lost 6 bases and 5 bases, there was a span of 22 bases. CDR1 and CDR2 (germline): SQVTM, ANQGSEA. The CDR3 loop reads CSVDSPMGPAYGYTF. The CDR3 nucleotides read TGCAGCGTGGACAGTCCGATGGGGCCTGCTTATGGCTACACCTTC.

The V gene is TRBV11-2, the J gene TRBJ1-1; D is perhaps TRBD1 (5 bases). V lost 0 bases to trimming and J lost 5 bases, with 19 bases between them. The V gene's germline CDR1 is SGHAT and CDR2 FQNNGV. The CDR3 contains 17 residues. CDR3 protein: CASSLDRWAGKETEAFF. DNA of the CDR3: TGTGCCAGCAGCTTAGATCGGTGGGCAGGGAAGGAAACTGAAGCTTTCTTT.